This T cell receptor (beta chain) came from a study of CD8+CD57+ T cells in acquired aplastic anemia. Study summary: DNA recovered from sorted CD4+ and CD8+ cells had a mean of about 3.5 ug.

Notes on this clonotype: What it binds is not known.

General study findings and limits: Between patients and controls, CD8+ Simpson's diversity did not vary significantly. Around 27 sequences, all CD8+ CDR3, were shared between patients and controls.

All sequencing subjects had displayed CD8+CD57+ cell expansion on flow cytometry. TCR beta VDJ and CDR3 were profiled, and genomic DNA was the template. From the reads, TCRdb called clonotypes with MiXCR, one entry per CDR3 protein. The sample yields around 180,000 distinct CDR3 sequences, about 44% seen once. This CDR3 comprises 15 residues. Trimming took off 3 bases at V and 2 bases at J, with 13 bases between the two ends. Germline loops: CDR1 SNHLY, CDR2 FYNNEI. The source material was sorted CD4+, CD8+, or CD8+CD57+ T cells (not recorded which) from PBMCs. The TCR sequence derives from a human donor with aplastic anemia. V is TRBV2 and J is TRBJ1-1; D is uncertain. The CDR3 coding sequence is TGTGCCAGCAGTGACGTGGGGTCCGGAAACACTGAAGCTTTCTTT. Translating it yields CASSDVGSGNTEAFF. The variable domain in full, with the rest retrieved from reference TRBV2 and TRBJ1-1, is EPEVTQTPSHQVTQMGQEVILRCVPISNHLYFYWYRQILGQKVEFLVSFYNNEISEKSEIFDDQFSVERPDGSNFTLKIRSTKLEDSAMYFCASSDVGSGNTEAFFGQGTRLTVV.